Below, one T cell receptor beta chain is given with its context. CDR1 is SGHAT and CDR2 is FQNNGV in the germline V gene. The CDR3 runs to 13 residues. The V end lost 7 bases, the J end lost 5 bases, and 14 bases lay between the germline ends. The entry originates in a study of T cell changes during pregnancy in multiple sclerosis. Sequenced by immunoSEQ multiplex PCR; TCRdb stores in-frame clones only, minus some. Among 25,000 to 35,000 clones listed, approximately 89% were seen once. The clonotype originates from a female donor with multiple sclerosis, enrolled in a pregnancy study. The sequencing used CD8+ T cells from peripheral blood mononuclear cells, collected in the first trimester of pregnancy. This chain uses TRBV11-2 with TRBJ1-1; D not certain. CDR3 bases: TGTGCCAGCATCCCTCCGGGAAAGACTGAAGCTTTCTTT. Translating gives CASIPPGKTEAFF.